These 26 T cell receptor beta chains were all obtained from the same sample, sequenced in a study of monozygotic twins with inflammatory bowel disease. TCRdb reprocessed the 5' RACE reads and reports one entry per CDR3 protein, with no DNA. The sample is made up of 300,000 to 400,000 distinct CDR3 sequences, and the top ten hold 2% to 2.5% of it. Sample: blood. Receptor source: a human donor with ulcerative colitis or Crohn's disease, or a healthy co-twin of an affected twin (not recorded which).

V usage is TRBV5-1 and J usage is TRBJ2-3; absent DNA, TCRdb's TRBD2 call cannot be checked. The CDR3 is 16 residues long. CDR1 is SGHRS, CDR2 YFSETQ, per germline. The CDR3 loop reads CASSNGLAGNTDTQYF.

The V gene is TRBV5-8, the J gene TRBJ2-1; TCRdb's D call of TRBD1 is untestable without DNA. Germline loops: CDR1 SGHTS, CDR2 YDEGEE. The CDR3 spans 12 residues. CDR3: CASSSRQGEQFF.

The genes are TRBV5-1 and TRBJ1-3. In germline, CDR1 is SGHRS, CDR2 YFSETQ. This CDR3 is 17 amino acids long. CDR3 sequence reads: CASSLAWGDSSGNTIYF.

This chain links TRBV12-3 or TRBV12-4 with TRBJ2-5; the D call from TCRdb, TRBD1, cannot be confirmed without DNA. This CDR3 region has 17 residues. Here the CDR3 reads CASSKQSGVSLQETQYF.

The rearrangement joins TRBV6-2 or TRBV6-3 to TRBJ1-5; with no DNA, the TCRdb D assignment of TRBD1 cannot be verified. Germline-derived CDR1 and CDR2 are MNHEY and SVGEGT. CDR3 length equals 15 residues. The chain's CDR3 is CATGRDLYSNQPQHF.

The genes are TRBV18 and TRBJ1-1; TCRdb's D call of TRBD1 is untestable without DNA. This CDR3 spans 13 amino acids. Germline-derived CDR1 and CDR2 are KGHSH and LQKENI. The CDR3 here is CASLGTANTEAFF. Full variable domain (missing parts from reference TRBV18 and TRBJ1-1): NAGVMQNPRHLVRRRGQEARLRCSPMKGHSHVYWYRQLPEEGLKFMVYLQKENIIDESGMPKERFSAEFPKEGPSILRIQQVVRGDSAAYFCASLGTANTEAFFGQGTRLTVV.

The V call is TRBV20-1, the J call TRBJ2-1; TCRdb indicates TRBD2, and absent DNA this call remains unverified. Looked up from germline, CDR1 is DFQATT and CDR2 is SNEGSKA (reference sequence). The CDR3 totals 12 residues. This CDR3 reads CSATAAGTSSFF.

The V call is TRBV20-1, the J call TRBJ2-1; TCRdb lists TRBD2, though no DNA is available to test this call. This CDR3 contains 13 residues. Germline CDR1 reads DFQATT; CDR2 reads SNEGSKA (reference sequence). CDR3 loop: CSARSGSYNEQFF.

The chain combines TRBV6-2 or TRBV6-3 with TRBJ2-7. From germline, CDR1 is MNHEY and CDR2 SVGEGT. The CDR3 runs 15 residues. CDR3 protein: CASSYSSVITYEQYF.

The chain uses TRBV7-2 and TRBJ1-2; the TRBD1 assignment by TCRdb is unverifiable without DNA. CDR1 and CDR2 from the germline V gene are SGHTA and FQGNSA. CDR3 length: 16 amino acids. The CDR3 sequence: CASSFPRAGGSYGYTF.

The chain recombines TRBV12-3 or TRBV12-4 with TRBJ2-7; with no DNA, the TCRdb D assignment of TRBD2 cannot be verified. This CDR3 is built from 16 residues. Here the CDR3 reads CASSFRLAGSANEQYF.

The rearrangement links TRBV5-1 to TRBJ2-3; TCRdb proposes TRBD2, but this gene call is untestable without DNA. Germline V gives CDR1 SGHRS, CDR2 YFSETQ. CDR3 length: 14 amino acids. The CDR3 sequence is CASSLGTSPDTQYF.

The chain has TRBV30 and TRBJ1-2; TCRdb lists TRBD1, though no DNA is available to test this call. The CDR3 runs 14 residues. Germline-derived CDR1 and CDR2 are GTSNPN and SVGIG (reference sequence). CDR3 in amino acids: CAWSHTGTNYGYTF.

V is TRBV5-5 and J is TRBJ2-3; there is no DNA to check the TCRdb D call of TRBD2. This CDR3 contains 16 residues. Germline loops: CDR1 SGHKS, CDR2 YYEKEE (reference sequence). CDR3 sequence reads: CASSSPSGLAVDTQYF.

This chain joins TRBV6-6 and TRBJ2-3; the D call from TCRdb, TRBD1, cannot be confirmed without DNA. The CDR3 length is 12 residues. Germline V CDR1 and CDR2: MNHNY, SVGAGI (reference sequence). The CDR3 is CASSPQPPTQYF.

CDR3 in amino acids: CATSRDGQPYGYTF. V is TRBV15 and J is TRBJ1-2; TCRdb's D call, TRBD1, is unchecked because there is no DNA. The CDR3 runs 14 residues. Germline CDR1 is LNHNV and CDR2 is YYDKDF (reference sequence).

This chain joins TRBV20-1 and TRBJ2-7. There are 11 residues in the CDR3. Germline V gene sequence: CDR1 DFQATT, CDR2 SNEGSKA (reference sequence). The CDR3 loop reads CSAVSANVQYF.

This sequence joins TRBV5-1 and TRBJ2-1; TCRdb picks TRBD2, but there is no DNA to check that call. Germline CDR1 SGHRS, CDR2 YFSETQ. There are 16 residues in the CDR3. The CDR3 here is CASSLTGGRAANEQFF.

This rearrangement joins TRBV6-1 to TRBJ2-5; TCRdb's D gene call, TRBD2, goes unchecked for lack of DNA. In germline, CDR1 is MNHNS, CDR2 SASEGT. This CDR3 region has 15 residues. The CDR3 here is CASSKQTSGSETQYF.

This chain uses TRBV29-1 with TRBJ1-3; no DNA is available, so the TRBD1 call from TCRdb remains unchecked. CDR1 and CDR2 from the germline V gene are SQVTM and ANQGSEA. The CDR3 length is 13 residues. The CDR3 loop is CSGRLGNGNTIYF.

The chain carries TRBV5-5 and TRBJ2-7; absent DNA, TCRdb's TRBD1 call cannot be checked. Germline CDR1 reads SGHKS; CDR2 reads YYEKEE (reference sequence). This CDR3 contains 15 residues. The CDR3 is CASRRDTKSAYEQYF.

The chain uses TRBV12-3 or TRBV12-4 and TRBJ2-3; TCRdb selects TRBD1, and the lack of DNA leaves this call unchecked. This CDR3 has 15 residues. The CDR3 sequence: CASRVTGRPTDTQYF.

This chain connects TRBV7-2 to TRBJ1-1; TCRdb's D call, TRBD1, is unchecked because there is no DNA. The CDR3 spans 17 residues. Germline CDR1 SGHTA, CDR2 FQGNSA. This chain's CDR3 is CASSPGTGGRMNTEAFF.

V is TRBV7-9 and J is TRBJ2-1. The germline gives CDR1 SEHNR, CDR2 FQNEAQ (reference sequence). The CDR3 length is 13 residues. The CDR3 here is CASSLGVVNEQFF.

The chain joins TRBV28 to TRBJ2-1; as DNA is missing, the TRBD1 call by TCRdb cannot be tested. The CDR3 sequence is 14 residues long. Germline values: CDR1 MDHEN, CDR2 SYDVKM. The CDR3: CASSLLRDGRLGFF. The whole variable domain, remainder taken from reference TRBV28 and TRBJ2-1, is DVKVTQSSRYLVKRTGEKVFLECVQDMDHENMFWYRQDPGLGLRLIYFSYDVKMKEKGDIPEGYSVSREKKERFSLILESASTNQTSMYLCASSLLRDGRLGFFGPGTRLTVL.

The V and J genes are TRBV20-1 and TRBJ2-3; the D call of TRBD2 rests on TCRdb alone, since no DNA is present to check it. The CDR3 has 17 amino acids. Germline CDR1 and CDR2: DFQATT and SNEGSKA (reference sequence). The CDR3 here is CSARDPGIAGNTDTQYF.